This entry describes one T cell receptor beta chain. Its cognate antigen is unknown. These data originate in a study of T cells in narcolepsy. Turning to the study itself: Patients with NT1 or NT2 and healthy control donors were enrolled.

Profiled with immunoSEQ multiplex PCR; TCRdb holds only in-frame clones, not every one. Of 25,000 to 35,000 clones detected, about four fifths appear once; the ten largest clones hold 1.1%. The V end lost 2 bases, the J end lost 0 bases, and 9 bases lay between the germline ends. The CDR3 has 15 residues. Germline V gene sequence: CDR1 MNHEY, CDR2 SMNVEV (reference sequence). Study outcomes and limitations: HCRT-specific and TRIB2-specific autoreactive clonotypes appeared among same-patient CSF and blood CD4+ clonotypes. Blood of same and different patients, but not healthy controls, reportedly held recurring autoreactive clonotypes.

Sequencing was done on a sample of CD45RA- memory CD4+ T cells from PBMCs. The receptor was derived from a human donor with narcolepsy. The chain couples TRBV27 to TRBJ2-3; D possibly corresponds to TRBD1 (5 bases). CDR3 in DNA: TGTGCCAGCAGTTTAAGTGCAGGGAGCACAGATACGCAGTATTTT. It specifies CASSLSAGSTDTQYF.